The 17 T cell receptor beta chains given below trace back to one sample, sequenced in a study of technical replicates of blood from a few donors. The protocol was immunoSEQ multiplex PCR, while the TCRdb copy is restricted to in-frame clones and leaves out a portion. The profile covers tens of thousands of clones, with 90% appearing a single time and roughly 4.5% taken by the ten largest. Sequenced input: PBMCs. The origin of the receptors is a human donor in good health. Some clones in this sample may be carry-over from other donors' samples.

The chain links TRBV2 to TRBJ2-7, with 9 positions matching TRBD1. Germline V gives CDR1 SNHLY, CDR2 FYNNEI. The ends lost 1 base at V and 5 bases at J; junction bases unmatched: 3. This CDR3 is built from 14 residues. The CDR3 DNA reads TGTGCCAGCAGTGAAGACAGGGGGCTAAACGAGCAGTACTTC. Its protein product is CASSEDRGLNEQYF.

The chain combines TRBV15 with TRBJ1-1; D is possibly TRBD1 (5 bases). V shed 3 bases and J shed 11 bases, with 22 bases lying between them. The CDR3 contains 15 residues. Germline V lookup: CDR1 LNHNV, CDR2 YYDKDF (reference sequence). CDR3 region: CATSRGGNPGGPAFF. The CDR3 bases are TGTGCCACCAGCAGGGGTGGGAACCCCGGGGGTCCGGCTTTCTTT.

The rearrangement joins TRBV13 to TRBJ2-1, with 13 bases lining up with TRBD2. V was clipped by 1 base and J by 8 bases; unmatched bases: 8. The CDR3 extends over 17 amino acids. The V gene's germline CDR1 is PRHDT and CDR2 FYEKMQ (reference sequence). DNA for the CDR3: TGTGCCAGCAGCTTAGTTCCCCGGACTAGCGGGAGACATGAGCAGTTCTTC. The encoded protein is CASSLVPRTSGRHEQFF.

This clone has more than one count but fewer than ten. The chain joins TRBV11-2 to TRBJ2-7; 15 bases align to TRBD2. V trimming: 4 bases; J trimming: 2 bases; junction bases outside the gene matches: 0. Germline loops: CDR1 SGHAT, CDR2 FQNNGV. The CDR3 is made up of 15 amino acids. The CDR3, as DNA: TGTGCCAGCAGCTGGACTAGCGGGGGGGCCTACGAGCAGTACTTC. This codes for CASSWTSGGAYEQYF.

The rearrangement links TRBV10-3 to TRBJ1-1; D is unresolved. Germline V gene lookup returns CDR1 ENHRY and CDR2 SYGVKD. The CDR3 runs to 14 residues. Trimming removed 2 bases at V and 1 base at J, with 8 bases between. CDR3 sequence (DNA): TGTGCCATCAGTGAGGGTCAGGAGAACACTGAAGCTTTCTTT. Protein product: CAISEGQENTEAFF.

This chain links TRBV19 with TRBJ1-2; D is unclear. In germline, CDR1 is LNHDA, CDR2 SQIVND (reference sequence). The ends were cut back, 6 bases at V and 2 bases at J, with 13 bases in the middle. The CDR3 runs to 14 residues. Written as DNA, the CDR3 is TGTGCCAGTAGCCTCGGGGTAGGGAACTATGGCTACACCTTC. Amino acids: CASSLGVGNYGYTF. The full variable domain, with the rest looked up from reference TRBV19 and TRBJ1-2, is DGGITQSPKYLFRKEGQNVTLSCEQNLNHDAMYWYRQDPGQGLRLIYYSQIVNDFQKGDIAEGYSVSREKKESFPLTVTSAQKNPTAFYLCASSLGVGNYGYTFGSGTRLTVV.

CDR3 bases: TGCGCCAGCAGCCATTCCCTTCTTGGGTCCAGAGGCACCGGGGAGCTGTTTTTT. It is translated as CASSHSLLGSRGTGELFF. The rearrangement uses TRBV4-3 and TRBJ2-2; no clear D. The CDR3 is made up of 18 amino acids. Germline assignment: CDR1 LGHNA and CDR2 YSLEER. Deletions cut 3 bases from V and 4 bases from J, with 21 bases between.

The rearrangement joins TRBV4-3 to TRBJ2-7; TRBD2 matches 7 bases. With 2 bases clipped from V and 0 bases from J, the junction kept 7 bases outside the gene matches. CDR3 length: 16 residues. Per the germline V gene, CDR1 is LGHNA and CDR2 is YSLEER. The CDR3 sequence: CASSQRVSGHSYEQYF. The DNA for the CDR3 is TGCGCCAGCAGCCAACGAGTTAGCGGGCACTCCTACGAGCAGTACTTC.

The chain recombines TRBV2 with TRBJ1-2; the match to TRBD1 covers 8 bases. In germline, CDR1 is SNHLY, CDR2 FYNNEI. The CDR3 length is 13 residues. V was clipped by 3 bases and J by 3 bases; unmatched bases: 0. The CDR3 here is CASSETGDYGYTF. DNA of the CDR3: TGTGCCAGCAGTGAGACAGGGGACTATGGCTACACCTTC.

This clone was seen a single time. The rearrangement links TRBV2 to TRBJ2-1, with 8 bases identical to TRBD2. With V trimmed by 2 bases and J by 0 bases, 3 bases remained unmatched. The CDR3 is 16 residues long. The V gene's germline CDR1 is SNHLY and CDR2 FYNNEI. This chain's CDR3 is CASSETGGSSYNEQFF. CDR3 DNA sequence: TGTGCCAGCAGTGAAACGGGAGGGAGCTCCTACAATGAGCAGTTCTTC.

The chain combines TRBV7-9 with TRBJ1-2; weak D call: TRBD1 (5 bases). CDR1 is SEHNR, CDR2 FQNEAQ, per germline (reference sequence). Trimming took 1 base from V and 4 from J, leaving 10 bases between them. The CDR3 has 14 residues. CDR3 loop: CASSLDAGLYGYTF. In DNA form, the CDR3 reads TGTGCCAGCAGCTTAGATGCAGGGCTCTATGGCTACACCTTC.

V is TRBV2 and J is TRBJ2-7; 10 bases agree with TRBD2. This CDR3 has 15 amino acids. CDR1 and CDR2 from the germline V gene are SNHLY and FYNNEI. The ends lost 1 base at V and 3 bases at J; junction bases unmatched: 3. The CDR3 region is CASSEVASGSYEQYF. As DNA, the CDR3 is TGTGCCAGCAGTGAAGTGGCTAGCGGGAGCTACGAGCAGTACTTC.

The gene calls are TRBV4-3 and TRBJ1-5; 7 bases match TRBD1. This CDR3 contains 15 residues. Germline lookup yields CDR1 LGHNA and CDR2 YSLEER. V lost 0 bases, J lost 6 bases, and 5 bases stayed unmatched. DNA of the CDR3: TGCGCCAGCAGCCAAGAAACAGGGGTGTTTCAGCCCCAGCATTTT. Its protein product is CASSQETGVFQPQHF.

V is TRBV7-2 and J is TRBJ2-7, with D possibly matching TRBD2 (6 bases). V gave up 3 bases and J gave up 1 base, with 13 bases separating them. Germline lookup yields CDR1 SGHTA and CDR2 FQGNSA. This CDR3 has 15 amino acids. The CDR3 is CASSFSGIGSYEQYF. CDR3 in DNA: TGTGCCAGCAGCTTTAGCGGTATAGGATCCTACGAGCAGTACTTC. The whole variable domain, filled in from reference TRBV7-2 and TRBJ2-7, reads GAGVSQSPSNKVTEKGKDVELRCDPISGHTALYWYRQSLGQGLEFLIYFQGNSAPDKSGLPSDRFSAERTGGSVSTLTIQRTQQEDSAVYLCASSFSGIGSYEQYFGPGTRLTVT.

V usage is TRBV30 and J usage is TRBJ1-6; D is perhaps TRBD1 (5 bases). Germline V gene lookup returns CDR1 GTSNPN and CDR2 SVGIG (reference sequence). V was clipped by 1 base and J by 10 bases, with 11 bases between them. This CDR3 region has 13 residues. This chain's CDR3 is CAWSGGGNSPLHF. In DNA, the CDR3 is TGTGCCTGGAGTGGGGGCGGAAACTCACCCCTCCACTTT.

The chain has TRBV6-5 and TRBJ1-2, with D tentatively TRBD1 (5 bases). With 6 bases removed from V and 5 bases from J, the gap between germline ends came to 7 bases. The germline V gene encodes CDR1 MNHEY and CDR2 SVGAGI. CDR3 length: 11 amino acids. CDR3 in amino acids: CASRGDYGYTF. The CDR3 nucleotides are TGTGCCAGCAGAGGGGATTATGGCTACACCTTC.

This chain's CDR3 is CASSPWTSGAGEQFF. The CDR3 DNA reads as TGTGCCAGCAGCCCCTGGACTAGCGGGGCGGGTGAGCAGTTCTTC. The rearrangement uses TRBV7-3 and TRBJ2-1; 12 nucleotides agree with TRBD2. This CDR3 spans 15 amino acids. V gave up 5 bases and J gave up 9 bases; unmatched junction bases: 8. Germline CDR1 SGHTA, CDR2 FQGTGA.